These 26 T cell receptor beta chains share one sample of origin, sequenced in a study of TIL therapy for anti-PD-1-resistant metastatic lung cancer. As for time point: pre-treatment sample, taken before nivolumab and TIL therapy. This was the immunoSEQ v3 assay. Clones were read by immunoSEQ multiplex PCR, and TCRdb kept only the in-frame ones, dropping some. The sample yields about 59,000 clones, roughly 70% seen once. The material was blood, obtained at baseline. These receptors were obtained from a person between 30 and 79 years old with non-small cell lung cancer.

This chain joins TRBV7-9 and TRBJ2-1; D gene uncertain. This CDR3 is 13 amino acids long. CDR1 and CDR2 (germline): SEHNR, FQNEAQ (reference sequence). Between the trimmed V and J ends, which lost 4 bases and 7 bases, there was a span of 11 bases. The CDR3 DNA follows: TGTGCCAGCAGCTCCCAGTCACTAAATGAGCAGTTCTTC. It yields the protein CASSSQSLNEQFF.

V and J are TRBV18 and TRBJ2-1; 9 bases match TRBD2. V shed 3 bases, J shed 7 bases, and the junction held 4 bases outside the gene matches. The CDR3 is 14 amino acids. Germline values: CDR1 KGHSH, CDR2 LQKENI. CDR3 protein: CASSPGAGGNEQFF. For the CDR3, the DNA is TGTGCCAGCTCACCGGGCGCGGGAGGGAATGAGCAGTTCTTC.

The chain joins TRBV28 to TRBJ2-2, with 7 bases fitting TRBD2. The CDR3 loop spans 14 amino acids. J was trimmed by 7 bases and V by 3 bases; bases with no gene match: 5. Germline CDR1 and CDR2: MDHEN and SYDVKM. The CDR3 DNA sequence: TGTGCCAGCAGTTTCCCAGGGAGGGGCGGGGAGCTGTTTTTT. Protein product: CASSFPGRGGELFF. Combining the CDR3 with reference TRBV28 and TRBJ2-2 gives the whole variable domain DVKVTQSSRYLVKRTGEKVFLECVQDMDHENMFWYRQDPGLGLRLIYFSYDVKMKEKGDIPEGYSVSREKKERFSLILESASTNQTSMYLCASSFPGRGGELFFGEGSRLTVL.

This rearrangement joins TRBV6-6 to TRBJ1-2; 12 positions match TRBD1. The germline V gene has CDR1 MNHNY and CDR2 SVGAGI (reference sequence). V was pared by 7 bases and J by 6 bases, with 6 bases of the junction left unmatched. CDR3 length: 14 residues. CDR3 sequence reads: CASTGTGGVHGYTF. CDR3 DNA: TGTGCCAGCACCGGGACAGGGGGCGTCCATGGCTACACCTTC.

The CDR3 here is CAGRNRGFQETQYF. The CDR3, as DNA: TGTGCGGGGAGGAACAGGGGGTTTCAAGAGACCCAGTACTTC. The chain recombines TRBV28 with TRBJ2-5, with 8 positions matching TRBD1. This CDR3 spans 14 amino acids. Germline CDR1 is MDHEN and CDR2 is SYDVKM.

This CDR3 reads CASSKVTTVEAKNIQYF. The CDR3 region has the DNA TGTGCCAGCAGCAAAGTCACGACAGTCGAAGCCAAAAACATTCAGTACTTC. This chain links TRBV21-1 with TRBJ2-4; the table's D gene call, TRBD1, was not cross checked with the DNA. TRBV21-1 is a pseudogene locus. The CDR3 runs to 17 residues.

For the CDR3, the DNA is TGTGCCAGCAGTTACGGGGGCGTTAGGGGCAATCAGCCCCAGCATTTT. Translated: CASSYGGVRGNQPQHF. The rearrangement links TRBV6-5 to TRBJ1-5, with a tentative D call TRBD1 (6 bases). The ends were cut back, 2 bases at V and 2 bases at J, with 13 bases in the middle. Germline values: CDR1 MNHEY, CDR2 SVGAGI. This CDR3 comprises 16 residues.

The chain links TRBV4-2 to TRBJ1-4, with D hard to call. Germline CDR1 and CDR2: LGHNA and YNFKEQ. V gave up 1 base and J gave up 0 bases, with 6 bases separating them. The CDR3 runs 15 residues. The CDR3 region is CASSQVHSTNEKLFF. CDR3 nucleotides: TGTGCCAGCAGCCAAGTTCATTCAACTAATGAAAAACTGTTTTTT.

The chain combines TRBV4-3 with TRBJ1-2, with no clear D. The CDR3 spans 15 residues. Germline CDR1 and CDR2: LGHNA and YSLEER. The V end was cut by 1 base, the J end by 1 base, with 10 bases between. CDR3 bases: TGCGCCAGCAGCCAAGTCGCTTTTGTTAACTATGGCTACACCTTC. Amino acids: CASSQVAFVNYGYTF.

V is TRBV12-5 and J is TRBJ1-6; the D is unclear. The CDR3 consists of 13 residues. Germline CDR1 reads LGHNT; CDR2 reads FRNRAP. Trimming shortened V by 7 bases and J by 6 bases, and 10 bases separated the two germline ends. For the CDR3, the DNA is TGTGCTAGTGCGGTTGGGAGTAATTCACCCCTCCACTTT. Translated, it gives CASAVGSNSPLHF. The variable domain in full, completed from reference TRBV12-5 and TRBJ1-6, reads DARVTQTPRHKVTEMGQEVTMRCQPILGHNTVFWYRQTMMQGLELLAYFRNRAPLDDSGMPKDRFSAEMPDATLATLKIQPSEPRDSAVYFCASAVGSNSPLHFGNGTRLTVT.

J is TRBJ1-5 and V is TRBV11-3; 11 bases map to TRBD1. V dropped 5 bases and J dropped 2; count of bases not matched to a gene: 5. The CDR3 runs 16 residues. Germline V lookup: CDR1 SGHNT, CDR2 YENEEA. CDR3 DNA sequence: TGTGCCAGCAGCGGACAGGGGGCGTTTGGCAATCAGCCCCAGCATTTT. It codes for CASSGQGAFGNQPQHF.

The V and J genes are TRBV6-5 and TRBJ1-1; 8 bases fit TRBD1. V shed 6 bases, J shed 7 bases, and the junction held 13 bases outside the gene matches. Germline V gene sequence: CDR1 MNHEY, CDR2 SVGAGI. CDR3 size: 15 residues. CDR3 in amino acids: CASRSGGTGNFEAFF. The CDR3 DNA is TGTGCCAGCAGGTCCGGTGGGACAGGTAACTTTGAAGCTTTCTTT.

This clone appeared a few times. The chain links TRBV5-1 to TRBJ1-1, with unresolved D. The CDR3 is 11 residues long. The V end lost 6 bases, the J end lost 3 bases, and 6 bases lay between the germline ends. The germline V gene has CDR1 SGHRS and CDR2 YFSETQ. In nucleotides, the CDR3 is TGCGCCAGCAAAAGGGACACTGAAGCTTTCTTT. This sequence encodes CASKRDTEAFF.

The V gene is TRBV2, the J gene TRBJ2-1, with D uncertain. Germline V gives CDR1 SNHLY, CDR2 FYNNEI. CDR3 length: 13 amino acids. Trimming took 1 base from V and 7 from J, leaving 8 bases between them. The CDR3 DNA is TGTGCCAGCAGTGAAGGTTCCAGGAATGAGCAGTTCTTC. It is translated as CASSEGSRNEQFF.

A few counts support this clone. The chain uses TRBV7-9 and TRBJ1-5; no firm D call. Germline lookup yields CDR1 SEHNR and CDR2 FQNEAQ (reference sequence). Between the trimmed V and J ends, which lost 0 bases and 2 bases, there was a span of 11 bases. The CDR3 is made up of 16 amino acids. The CDR3 reads CASSLALSEGNQPQHF. The CDR3 bases are TGTGCCAGCAGCTTAGCGCTAAGCGAAGGCAATCAGCCCCAGCATTTT.

The V and J genes are TRBV4-2 and TRBJ2-2; D not certain. The V end was cut by 1 base, the J end by 9 bases, with 6 bases between. The CDR3 runs to 12 residues. The germline CDR1 and CDR2 sequences are LGHNA and YNFKEQ. CDR3 protein: CASSQARRELFF. In DNA form, the CDR3 reads TGTGCCAGCAGCCAAGCTAGGAGGGAGCTGTTTTTT.

The rearrangement uses TRBV12-5 and TRBJ2-3; 8 nucleotides agree with TRBD2. The CDR3 is 14 amino acids. With V trimmed by 4 bases and J by 4 bases, 4 bases remained unmatched. Germline-derived CDR1 and CDR2 are LGHNT and FRNRAP. The CDR3 DNA reads TGTGCTAGTGGTTCCGGACTAGCCCCAGATACGCAGTATTTT. The encoded protein is CASGSGLAPDTQYF. Based on the CDR3 plus reference TRBV12-5 and TRBJ2-3, the full variable domain is DARVTQTPRHKVTEMGQEVTMRCQPILGHNTVFWYRQTMMQGLELLAYFRNRAPLDDSGMPKDRFSAEMPDATLATLKIQPSEPRDSAVYFCASGSGLAPDTQYFGPGTRLTVL.

V is TRBV7-8 and J is TRBJ1-5; D gene ambiguous. Germline V gene lookup returns CDR1 SGHVS and CDR2 FQNEAQ. V lost 4 bases and J 0 bases, leaving 4 bases between the germline ends. This CDR3 is built from 13 residues. The CDR3 nucleotides read TGTGCCAGCAGCTGGGATAGCAATCAGCCCCAGCATTTT. Protein: CASSWDSNQPQHF.

The V call is TRBV10-1, the J call TRBJ1-3; D is possibly TRBD1 (6 bases). The CDR3 covers 15 residues. V was cut by 0 bases and J by 5 bases, with 11 bases left in between. Germline V lookup: CDR1 WNHNN, CDR2 SYGVQD (reference sequence). CDR3 in DNA: TGCGCCAGCAGTGAGTCGACACAGGGCAGAAACACCATATATTTT. Encoded protein: CASSESTQGRNTIYF.

This clone was recorded only once. CDR3 amino acids: CASSPPFLADSGANVLTF. CDR3 nucleotide sequence: TGTGCCAGTAGCCCACCATTCTTAGCGGACTCTGGGGCCAACGTCCTGACTTTC. The chain combines TRBV19 with TRBJ2-6; possibly TRBD2 for D (6 bases). Germline V gene data show CDR1 as LNHDA and CDR2 as SQIVND (reference sequence). This CDR3 region has 18 residues. Trimming took 6 bases from V and 0 from J, leaving 18 bases between them.

This clone was detected only a few times. This chain connects TRBV7-9 to TRBJ2-7; 7 nucleotides align to TRBD1. V was pared by 5 bases and J by 2 bases, with 6 bases of the junction left unmatched. This CDR3 region has 14 residues. Germline values: CDR1 SEHNR, CDR2 FQNEAQ (reference sequence). The DNA for the CDR3 is TGTGCCAGCAGCAACGACAGGGCGGCCTACGAGCAGTACTTC. This codes for CASSNDRAAYEQYF.

The CDR3 reads CASSHPSGGVDNEQFF. CDR3 in DNA: TGTGCCAGCAGTCACCCAAGCGGGGGAGTGGACAATGAGCAGTTCTTC. This chain uses TRBV2 with TRBJ2-1; 8 bases are shared with TRBD2. The CDR3 runs 16 residues. Germline V lookup: CDR1 SNHLY, CDR2 FYNNEI. The J segment lost 5 bases and the V segment lost 5 bases, leaving 11 bases of the junction unmatched. The whole variable domain, remainder taken from reference TRBV2 and TRBJ2-1, is EPEVTQTPSHQVTQMGQEVILRCVPISNHLYFYWYRQILGQKVEFLVSFYNNEISEKSEIFDDQFSVERPDGSNFTLKIRSTKLEDSAMYFCASSHPSGGVDNEQFFGPGTRLTVL.

This sequence joins TRBV5-4 and TRBJ2-7; TRBD2 aligns across 10 bases. Germline loops: CDR1 SGHNT, CDR2 YYREEE (reference sequence). The CDR3 has 15 amino acids. With V trimmed by 4 bases and J by 2 bases, 6 bases remained unmatched. The CDR3 here is CASSVGLAVTYEQYF. The CDR3 bases are TGTGCCAGCAGCGTAGGACTAGCGGTAACCTACGAGCAGTACTTC.

The chain recombines TRBV19 with TRBJ1-4; D is undetermined. Germline V CDR1 and CDR2: LNHDA, SQIVND (reference sequence). This CDR3 contains 16 residues. V was pared by 6 bases and J by 0 bases, with 14 bases between. The CDR3 reads CASREGWKTTNEKLFF. The DNA for the CDR3 is TGTGCCAGTAGAGAAGGTTGGAAAACAACTAATGAAAAACTGTTTTTT.

This clone was detected only once. In DNA form, the CDR3 reads TGTGCCAGCAGCTTGTCGGCGCGGGCCGATGAAAAACTGTTTTTT. As protein: CASSLSARADEKLFF. The chain joins TRBV5-4 to TRBJ1-4; no reliable D call. This CDR3 is built from 15 residues. V lost 1 base, J lost 6 bases, and 13 bases lay in between. Germline CDR1 SGHNT, CDR2 YYREEE (reference sequence).

V is TRBV11-3 and J is TRBJ1-3; the D is unclear. The CDR3 runs 13 residues. Germline V lookup: CDR1 SGHNT, CDR2 YENEEA. V was trimmed by 5 bases and J by 4 bases, leaving 9 bases between them. CDR3 sequence reads: CASSPGSGNTIYF. In nucleotides, the CDR3 is TGTGCCAGCAGCCCCGGATCAGGAAACACCATATATTTT.